This T cell receptor (beta chain) originates from a study of T cell responses to AZD1222 COVID-19 vaccine. Background on the study: Pooling of second doses given at about 4 or about 12 weeks was done.

Here immunoSEQ multiplex PCR was the method, and the copy in TCRdb shows in-frame clones only, minus some. Found here are 75,000 to 100,000 clones, roughly 90% of them singletons; the top ten hold 26%. CDR1 is SNHLY, CDR2 FYNNEI, per germline. J was trimmed by 5 bases and V by 5 bases; bases with no gene match: 7. This CDR3 is 15 amino acids long. Of note for this clone: As yet, its antigen is unknown.

Study-level points and caveats: Along spike, vaccine-associated CD4 TCRs were found throughout, with dominance at 160-218 and 743-854. It should be noted that donors were predominantly white British and more often female, and clonal diversity was possibly underestimated.

Sequences were derived from peripheral blood, sampled on day 0 of AZD1222 vaccination. The receptor's source is an adult in good health. The rearrangement links TRBV2 to TRBJ2-7; 12 bases are a match to TRBD1. The CDR3 loop reads CASSPIGTGGDEQYF. In nucleotides, the CDR3 is TGTGCCAGCAGTCCGATCGGGACAGGGGGCGACGAGCAGTACTTC.